This T cell receptor (beta chain) is drawn from a study of blood T cell repertoires in COVID-19. The wider study: Sites in the United States, Italy and Spain provided acute and convalescent COVID-19 samples. Sources were T cells, B-cell-depleted T cells, or PBMCs; the material itself was cDNA or gDNA.

Trimming removed 4 bases from V and 4 bases from J; junction bases left unmatched: 6. The germline V gene has CDR1 SGHRS and CDR2 YFSETQ. This CDR3 spans 14 amino acids. Data came from immunoSEQ multiplex PCR; TCRdb stores just in-frame clones and leaves some out. Of about 300,000 clones in the sample, roughly 87% were seen once. The V call is TRBV5-1, the J call TRBJ2-7, with 9 bases identical to TRBD1. The sample consisted of peripheral blood. The TCR originated in a man aged 18-30 years with active or convalescent COVID-19. CDR3 amino acids: CASSPGTGPYEQYF. CDR3 DNA sequence: TGCGCCAGCAGCCCCGGGACAGGGCCTTACGAGCAGTACTTC.